What follows are 14 T cell receptor beta chains derived from one specimen sequenced in a study of cytomegalovirus exposure and HLA in healthy donors. PCR primers comprised 60 Vbeta and 13 Jbeta primers. The assay was immunoSEQ multiplex PCR, and TCRdb's table has in-frame clones only and misses some. The sample yields approximately 190,000 clones, roughly 80% seen once. The sample taken for sequencing was PBMCs. The receptors here all came from a young woman in good health and CMV-seronegative.

The chain combines TRBV7-2 with TRBJ2-1, with TRBD2 matching over 11 bases. The CDR3 loop spans 16 amino acids. Per the germline V gene, CDR1 is SGHTA and CDR2 is FQGNSA. The V and J ends lost 4 bases and 8 bases, in that order; junction bases with no gene match: 10. The CDR3 sequence is CASSSATSGSRDEQFF. The CDR3 DNA is TGTGCCAGCAGCTCTGCTACTAGCGGGAGCCGGGATGAGCAGTTCTTC.

This chain uses TRBV14 with TRBJ2-3; 8 bases align to TRBD2. The junction had 9 bases not matched to a gene; V was cut back by 1 base and J by 6 bases. Germline loops: CDR1 SGHDN, CDR2 FVKESK. The CDR3 sequence is 16 residues long. The DNA for the CDR3 is TGTGCCAGCAGCCAAGTGACTAGCGTCATACGGGATACGCAGTATTTT. Encoded protein: CASSQVTSVIRDTQYF.

The chain joins TRBV14 to TRBJ2-7; tentatively, D is TRBD1 (6 bases). Germline V gene sequence: CDR1 SGHDN, CDR2 FVKESK. This CDR3 spans 19 amino acids. V was trimmed by 4 bases and J by 3 bases, leaving 28 bases between them. The DNA for the CDR3 is TGTGCCAGCAGCCCGGTGCGGGTCCCCTCCCGGGACACAGACTACGAGCAGTACTTC. It is translated as CASSPVRVPSRDTDYEQYF.

The chain carries TRBV14 and TRBJ1-1; D unresolved. The CDR3 loop spans 14 amino acids. Germline V gene data show CDR1 as SGHDN and CDR2 as FVKESK. Trimming stripped 1 base from V and 0 bases from J, with 6 bases between. The CDR3 sequence is CASSQVDMNTEAFF. In nucleotides, the CDR3 is TGTGCCAGCAGCCAAGTCGACATGAACACTGAAGCTTTCTTT.

The gene calls are TRBV7-9 and TRBJ1-2, with D possibly TRBD1 on 6 matching bases. From germline, CDR1 is SEHNR and CDR2 FQNEAQ (reference sequence). V was pared by 8 bases and J by 2 bases, with 15 bases between. The CDR3 totals 14 residues. CDR3 residues: CASGSSTGNYGYTF. As DNA, the CDR3 is TGTGCCAGCGGATCTTCTACAGGGAACTATGGCTACACCTTC. Full variable domain (missing parts from reference TRBV7-9 and TRBJ1-2): DTGVSQNPRHKITKRGQNVTFRCDPISEHNRLYWYRQTLGQGPEFLTYFQNEAQLEKSRLLSDRFSAERPKGSFSTLEIQRTEQGDSAMYLCASGSSTGNYGYTFGSGTRLTVV.

V usage is TRBV6-5 and J usage is TRBJ2-5, with D possibly TRBD2 on 5 matching bases. V dropped 2 bases and J dropped 7 bases, with 17 bases sitting between them. Germline loops: CDR1 MNHEY, CDR2 SVGAGI. This CDR3 has 15 amino acids. DNA for the CDR3: TGTGCCAGCAGTTACGGTATTTTTGGACTGGGGACCCAGTACTTC. As protein: CASSYGIFGLGTQYF.

This chain joins TRBV6-1 and TRBJ2-7; TRBD2 might be the D (6 bases). The germline V gene has CDR1 MNHNS and CDR2 SASEGT. This CDR3 has 14 amino acids. V was pared by 5 bases and J by 3 bases, with 14 bases between. The CDR3 nucleotides read TGTGCCAGCAGTCCCCGTGGTAGCGGCTACGAGCAGTACTTC. Its translation is CASSPRGSGYEQYF.

The chain has TRBV6-1 and TRBJ1-1; D not certain. With 8 bases removed from V and 4 bases from J, the gap between germline ends came to 14 bases. Germline loops: CDR1 MNHNS, CDR2 SASEGT. This CDR3 region has 13 residues. CDR3 protein: CASSQPWSTEAFF. The CDR3 bases are TGTGCCAGCTCCCAACCATGGAGCACTGAAGCTTTCTTT.

This chain links TRBV5-1 with TRBJ2-1, with 11 bases fitting TRBD2. The germline V gene has CDR1 SGHRS and CDR2 YFSETQ. The CDR3 consists of 14 residues. V shed 4 bases, J shed 12 bases, and the junction held 9 bases outside the gene matches. For the CDR3, the DNA is TGCGCCAGCAGCATAGCGGGAGGGGCCGAGGGGCAGTTCTTC. The encoded protein is CASSIAGGAEGQFF.

As to this clone: A junction end diverges from the germline sequence, so it may reflect a read error. The V call is TRBV19, the J call TRBJ2-1; 10 nucleotides align to TRBD1. CDR3 length equals 13 residues. The germline gives CDR1 LNHDA, CDR2 SQIVND (reference sequence). For the CDR3, the DNA is TGTGCCAGCGGACAGGGGGTCGACAATGGGCAGTTCTTC. Encoded protein: CASGQGVDNGQFF.

V gene TRBV19 combines with J gene TRBJ2-3, with 7 bases identical to TRBD2. Germline loops: CDR1 LNHDA, CDR2 SQIVND (reference sequence). After removal of 6 bases from V and 4 bases from J, the junction contained 7 bases not matched to a gene. The length of the CDR3 is 14 residues. CDR3 residues: CASRGGRSADTQYF. CDR3 DNA sequence: TGTGCCAGTAGGGGCGGGAGATCCGCAGATACGCAGTATTTT.

The chain employs TRBV4-2 and TRBJ2-7, with 9 bases that match TRBD2. The CDR3 totals 16 residues. CDR1 is LGHNA and CDR2 is YNFKEQ in the germline V gene. The ends lost 2 bases at V and 1 base at J; junction bases unmatched: 6. Here the CDR3 reads CASSQPLAGVSYEQYF. The CDR3 DNA is TGTGCCAGCAGCCAACCTTTAGCGGGAGTTTCCTACGAGCAGTACTTC.

Points on this clone: One end of the junction does not line up with germline, which may come from a read error. The chain combines TRBV7-9 with TRBJ2-7; no clear D gene. CDR1 is SEHNR and CDR2 is FQNEAQ in the germline V gene (reference sequence). The CDR3 spans 11 residues. The CDR3 region is CSSSPNYEQYF. The CDR3 DNA reads TGTTCCAGCAGCCCAAATTACGAGCAGTACTTC.

This chain joins TRBV25-1 and TRBJ2-2; D call uncertain. Trimming cost V 3 bases and J 1 base, with 6 bases left between them. From germline, CDR1 is MGHDK and CDR2 SYGVNS. There are 14 residues in the CDR3. CDR3 in DNA: TGTGCCAGCAGTGATTTCAGGAACACCGGGGAGCTGTTTTTT. It is translated as CASSDFRNTGELFF.